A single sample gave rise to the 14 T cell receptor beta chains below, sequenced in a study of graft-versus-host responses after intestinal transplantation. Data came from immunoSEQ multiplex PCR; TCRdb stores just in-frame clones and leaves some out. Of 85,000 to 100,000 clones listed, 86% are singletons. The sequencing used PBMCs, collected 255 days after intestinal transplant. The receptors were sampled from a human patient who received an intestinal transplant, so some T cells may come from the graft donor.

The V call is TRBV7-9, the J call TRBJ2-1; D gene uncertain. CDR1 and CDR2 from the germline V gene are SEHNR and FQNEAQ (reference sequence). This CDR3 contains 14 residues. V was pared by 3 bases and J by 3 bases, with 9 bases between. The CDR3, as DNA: TGTGCCAGCAGCTTTGGACCGAGCTACAATGAGCAGTTCTTC. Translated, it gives CASSFGPSYNEQFF. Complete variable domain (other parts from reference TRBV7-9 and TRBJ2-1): DTGVSQNPRHKITKRGQNVTFRCDPISEHNRLYWYRQTLGQGPEFLTYFQNEAQLEKSRLLSDRFSAERPKGSFSTLEIQRTEQGDSAMYLCASSFGPSYNEQFFGPGTRLTVL.

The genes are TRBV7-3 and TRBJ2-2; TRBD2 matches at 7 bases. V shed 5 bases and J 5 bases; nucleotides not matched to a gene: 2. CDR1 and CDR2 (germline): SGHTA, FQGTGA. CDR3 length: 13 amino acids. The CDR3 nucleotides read TGTGCCAGCAGCCCCGGGAGGACCGGGGAGCTGTTTTTT. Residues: CASSPGRTGELFF.

The chain's CDR3 is CASSEPRAGRHGELFF. CDR3 DNA: TGTGCCAGCAGTGAACCGAGGGCAGGGAGGCACGGGGAGCTGTTTTTT. The gene calls are TRBV6-1 and TRBJ2-2, with D maybe TRBD2 (6 bases). V lost 2 bases to trimming and J lost 7 bases, with 17 bases between them. Germline-derived CDR1 and CDR2 are MNHNS and SASEGT. The CDR3 is made up of 16 amino acids.

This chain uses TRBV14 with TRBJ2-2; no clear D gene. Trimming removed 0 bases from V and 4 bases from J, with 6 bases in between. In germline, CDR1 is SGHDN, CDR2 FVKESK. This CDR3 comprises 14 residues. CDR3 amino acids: CASSQDRVTGELFF. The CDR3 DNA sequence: TGTGCCAGCAGCCAAGATCGGGTCACCGGGGAGCTGTTTTTT.

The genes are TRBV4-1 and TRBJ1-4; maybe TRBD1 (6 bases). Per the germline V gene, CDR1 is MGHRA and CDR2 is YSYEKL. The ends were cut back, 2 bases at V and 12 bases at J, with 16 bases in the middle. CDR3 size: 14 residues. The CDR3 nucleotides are TGCGCCAGCAGCCAAAGGGGGGGCGGAGAAGAACTGTTTTTT. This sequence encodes CASSQRGGGEELFF.

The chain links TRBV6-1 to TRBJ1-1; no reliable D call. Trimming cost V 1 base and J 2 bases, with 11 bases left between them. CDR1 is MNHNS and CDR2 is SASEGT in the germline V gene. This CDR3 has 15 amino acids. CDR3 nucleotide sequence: TGTGCCAGCAGTGAAGTAGTAAGTTCTAACACTGAAGCTTTCTTT. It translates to CASSEVVSSNTEAFF.

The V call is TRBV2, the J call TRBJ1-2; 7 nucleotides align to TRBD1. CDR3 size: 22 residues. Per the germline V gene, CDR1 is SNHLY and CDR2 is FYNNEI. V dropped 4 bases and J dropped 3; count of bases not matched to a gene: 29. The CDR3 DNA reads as TGTGCCAGCAGTGCTGGAGGGGGGGGGCTTGCCAGATTGCGGGACAGTGACTATGGCTACACCTTC. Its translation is CASSAGGGGLARLRDSDYGYTF.

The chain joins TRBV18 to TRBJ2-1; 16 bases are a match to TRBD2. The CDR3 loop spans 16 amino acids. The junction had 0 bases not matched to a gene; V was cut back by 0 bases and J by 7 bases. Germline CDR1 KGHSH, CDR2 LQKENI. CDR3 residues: CASSPPGLAGGNEQFF. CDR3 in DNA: TGTGCCAGCTCACCACCGGGACTAGCGGGAGGGAATGAGCAGTTCTTC.

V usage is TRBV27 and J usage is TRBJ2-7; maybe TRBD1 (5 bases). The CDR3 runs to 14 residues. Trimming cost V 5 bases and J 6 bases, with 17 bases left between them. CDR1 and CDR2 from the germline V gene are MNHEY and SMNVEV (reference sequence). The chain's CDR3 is CASSPSPGYGEQYV. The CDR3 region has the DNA TGTGCCAGCAGTCCCTCGCCAGGGTACGGCGAGCAGTACGTC.

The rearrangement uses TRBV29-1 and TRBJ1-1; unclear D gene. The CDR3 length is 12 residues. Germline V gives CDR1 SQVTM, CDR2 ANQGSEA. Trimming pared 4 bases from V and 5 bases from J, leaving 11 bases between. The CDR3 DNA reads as TGCAGCGTTGGGAAGGGTAGTACTGAAGCTTTCTTT. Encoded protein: CSVGKGSTEAFF. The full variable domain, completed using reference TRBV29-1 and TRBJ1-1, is SAVISQKPSRDICQRGTSLTIQCQVDSQVTMMFWYRQQPGQSLTLIATANQGSEATYESGFVIDKFPISRPNLTFSTLTVSNMSPEDSSIYLCSVGKGSTEAFFGQGTRLTVV.

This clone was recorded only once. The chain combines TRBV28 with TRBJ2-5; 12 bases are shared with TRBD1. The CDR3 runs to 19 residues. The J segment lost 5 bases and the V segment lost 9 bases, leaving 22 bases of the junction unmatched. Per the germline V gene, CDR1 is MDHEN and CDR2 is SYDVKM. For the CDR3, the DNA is TGTGCCAGTGACACGGTTTACTTAACCGGGACAGGGGGCCGCGAGACCCAGTACTTC. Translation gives CASDTVYLTGTGGRETQYF.

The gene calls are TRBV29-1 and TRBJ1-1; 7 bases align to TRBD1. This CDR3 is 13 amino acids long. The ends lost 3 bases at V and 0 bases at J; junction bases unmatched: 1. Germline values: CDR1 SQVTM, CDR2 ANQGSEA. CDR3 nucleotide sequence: TGCAGCGTTGACAGGGGGTTGAACACTGAAGCTTTCTTT. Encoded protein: CSVDRGLNTEAFF.

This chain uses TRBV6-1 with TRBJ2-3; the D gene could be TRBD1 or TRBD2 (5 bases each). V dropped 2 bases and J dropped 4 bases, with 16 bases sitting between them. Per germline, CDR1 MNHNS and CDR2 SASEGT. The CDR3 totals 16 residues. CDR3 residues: CASSERPLMGADTQYF. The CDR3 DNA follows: TGTGCCAGCAGTGAAAGGCCCTTAATGGGGGCAGATACGCAGTATTTT.

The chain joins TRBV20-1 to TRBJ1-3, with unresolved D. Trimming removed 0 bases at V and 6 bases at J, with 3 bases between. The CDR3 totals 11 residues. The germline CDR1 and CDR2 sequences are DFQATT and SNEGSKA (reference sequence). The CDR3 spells CSARDENTIYF. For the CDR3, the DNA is TGCAGTGCTAGAGATGAAAACACCATATATTTT.